The present TCR beta chain was sequenced within a study of blood T cell repertoires in COVID-19. Study context: Material from acute and convalescent COVID-19 was sourced from the United States, Italy and Spain. Sources were T cells, B-cell-depleted T cells, or PBMCs; the material itself was cDNA or gDNA.

The CDR3 is made up of 13 amino acids. Trimming pared 5 bases from V and 1 base from J, leaving 3 bases between. Germline CDR1 and CDR2: MDHEN and SYDVKM. Per the authors' pipeline: Estimation of nucleated cell counts was performed using reference gene primer amplification. The data were produced by immunoSEQ multiplex PCR, yet TCRdb's version contains in-frame clones alone and is incomplete. V, J and clone size are taken as reported in that table, and D and trimming were inferred from the DNA itself. The table includes about 180,000 clones, approximately 83% detected once. The chain recombines TRBV28 with TRBJ1-6; D gene unclear. The sequenced sample was peripheral blood. The TCR originated in a man aged 55 to 70 with acute or convalescent COVID-19. The CDR3 nucleotides read TGTGCCAGCAGTCCATCCTATAATTCACCCCTCCACTTT. This codes for CASSPSYNSPLHF.